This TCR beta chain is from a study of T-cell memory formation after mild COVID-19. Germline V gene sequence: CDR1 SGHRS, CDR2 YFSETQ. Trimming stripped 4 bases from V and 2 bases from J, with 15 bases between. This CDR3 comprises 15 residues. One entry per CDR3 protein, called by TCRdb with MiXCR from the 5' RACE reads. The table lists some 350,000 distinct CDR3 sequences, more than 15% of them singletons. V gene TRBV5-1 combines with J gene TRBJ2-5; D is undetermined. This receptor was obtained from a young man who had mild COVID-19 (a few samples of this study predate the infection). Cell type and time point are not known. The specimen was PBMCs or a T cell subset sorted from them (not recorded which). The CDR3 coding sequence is TGCGCCAGCAGCCTCCGGACCCGTAGTCAAGAGACCCAGTACTTC. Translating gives CASSLRTRSQETQYF.